These 22 T cell receptor beta chains were all obtained from the same sample, sequenced in a study of T-cell reconstitution after alpha-beta-depleted transplantation in children. A TCRbeta library incorporating unique molecular identifiers was prepared. TCRdb independently ran MiXCR on the PCR reads; one entry per CDR3 protein. Among 150,000 to 200,000 distinct CDR3 sequences listed, 6% to 7% were seen once. The specimen comprised PBMCs from the stem cell graft donor, sampled from the stem cell graft. Source of these receptors: a human donor who donated a stem cell graft to a child with Wiskott-Aldrich syndrome.

This clonotype was picked up many times. The rearrangement uses TRBV7-9 and TRBJ2-3, with TRBD2 matching over 7 bases. The trim removed 4 bases at V and 3 bases at J, leaving 10 bases unmatched. Germline CDR1 and CDR2: SEHNR and FQNEAQ (reference sequence). The CDR3 has 16 amino acids. As DNA, the CDR3 is TGTGCCAGCAGCTCCGAATTGCGGGGAGGGACAGATACGCAGTATTTT. It is translated as CASSSELRGGTDTQYF.

V and J are TRBV12-5 and TRBJ2-5; 7 bases map to TRBD2. Germline CDR1 and CDR2: LGHNT and FRNRAP. The CDR3 is 16 amino acids. V lost 6 bases to trimming and J lost 3 bases; unmatched junction nucleotides: 13. CDR3 region: CASGKGRGRGEETQYF. In DNA, the CDR3 is TGTGCTAGTGGCAAAGGGAGGGGACGGGGGGAAGAGACCCAGTACTTC.

The rearrangement uses TRBV5-4 and TRBJ2-3, with 13 bases aligning to TRBD2. From germline, CDR1 is SGHNT and CDR2 YYREEE (reference sequence). The CDR3 is 19 residues long. Trimming took 5 bases from V and 0 from J; bases not matched to a gene: 12. CDR3: CASSLDRTSGGTSTDTQYF. The DNA of the CDR3 is TGTGCCAGCAGTCTTGACCGGACTAGCGGGGGTACTAGCACAGATACGCAGTATTTT.

There are many counts of this clonotype. V usage is TRBV6-5 and J usage is TRBJ1-2, with 9 bases that match TRBD1. V was clipped by 6 bases and J by 8 bases; unmatched bases: 7. The CDR3 spans 13 residues. CDR1 is MNHEY and CDR2 is SVGAGI in the germline V gene. This CDR3 reads CASRPQGAVGYTF. The CDR3 DNA reads as TGTGCCAGCAGGCCACAGGGGGCGGTAGGCTACACCTTC.

The sample holds a few counts of this clonotype. The chain is built from TRBV5-1 and TRBJ2-1, with 7 bases aligning to TRBD2. CDR3 length equals 15 residues. Germline V lookup: CDR1 SGHRS, CDR2 YFSETQ. With V trimmed by 0 bases and J by 9 bases, 9 bases remained unmatched. CDR3 DNA: TGCGCCAGCAGCTTGGACCGAGCGGGATTAGGTGAGCAGTTCTTC. Translated: CASSLDRAGLGEQFF.

This clonotype was picked up a small number of times. The CDR3 is CASSLAPPRGGEVAFF. CDR3 nucleotide sequence: TGCGCCAGCAGCTTGGCCCCCCCCCGGGGGGGGGAAGTAGCTTTCTTT. This chain joins TRBV5-1 and TRBJ1-1, with TRBD1 as a possible D gene (5 bases). The CDR3 consists of 16 residues. Germline assignment: CDR1 SGHRS and CDR2 YFSETQ. V lost 0 bases, J lost 10 bases, and 22 bases lay in between. The variable domain in full, with the rest retrieved from reference TRBV5-1 and TRBJ1-1, is KAGVTQTPRYLIKTRGQQVTLSCSPISGHRSVSWYQQTPGQGLQFLFEYFSETQRNKGNFPGRFSGRQFSNSRSEMNVSTLELGDSALYLCASSLAPPRGGEVAFFGQGTRLTVV.

This chain joins TRBV5-6 and TRBJ1-3, with TRBD1 matching 7 bases. Germline values: CDR1 SGHDT, CDR2 YYEEEE. V shed 5 bases, J shed 2 bases, and the junction held 4 bases outside the gene matches. The CDR3 is made up of 14 amino acids. The CDR3 DNA reads TGTGCCAGCAGGGCGACAGGGACTGGAAACACCATATATTTT. Translated: CASRATGTGNTIYF. Together with reference TRBV5-6 and TRBJ1-3, the CDR3 gives the full variable domain: DAGVTQSPTHLIKTRGQQVTLRCSPKSGHDTVSWYQQALGQGPQFIFQYYEEEERQRGNFPDRFSGHQFPNYSSELNVNALLLGDSALYLCASRATGTGNTIYFGEGSWLTVV.

This clonotype has ten or more counts. The CDR3 DNA reads TGCAGCGTTGACAGGTTGAACACTGAAGCTTTCTTT. Translation: CSVDRLNTEAFF. This chain joins TRBV29-1 and TRBJ1-1; unclear D gene. CDR3 length equals 12 residues. Germline V gene sequence: CDR1 SQVTM, CDR2 ANQGSEA. Trimming removed 3 bases from V and 0 bases from J, with 5 bases in between.

This clonotype was recorded many times. The J gene is TRBJ2-2, the V gene TRBV3-1; D not resolved. Germline V gives CDR1 LGHDT, CDR2 YNNKEL (reference sequence). CDR3 length equals 16 residues. Trimming stripped 0 bases from V and 0 bases from J, with 8 bases between. Here the CDR3 reads CASSQDRTPNTGELFF. CDR3 nucleotide sequence: TGTGCCAGCAGCCAAGATCGCACACCGAACACCGGGGAGCTGTTTTTT.

This clonotype has just a few counts. The chain joins TRBV12-3 or TRBV12-4 to TRBJ1-6; D might be TRBD1 (6 bases). This CDR3 comprises 15 residues. V lost 7 bases to trimming and J lost 3 bases, with 13 bases between them. The chain's CDR3 is CASTLQGGYNSPLHF. The CDR3, as DNA: TGTGCCAGCACCTTACAGGGTGGCTATAATTCACCCCTCCACTTT.

This clonotype was picked up many times. The V gene is TRBV3-1, the J gene TRBJ1-2; D perhaps matches TRBD1 (5 bases). Germline V gene data show CDR1 as LGHDT and CDR2 as YNNKEL (reference sequence). This CDR3 contains 15 residues. Trimming cost V 0 bases and J 2 bases, with 10 bases left between them. The CDR3 sequence is CASSQDAGDNYGYTF. The CDR3 nucleotides read TGTGCCAGCAGCCAAGATGCCGGGGACAACTATGGCTACACCTTC.

This clonotype showed up many times. This rearrangement joins TRBV4-1 to TRBJ2-1; D possibly matches TRBD1 or TRBD2 (6 bases each). The CDR3 spans 14 residues. With 0 bases removed from V and 6 bases from J, the gap between germline ends came to 9 bases. Germline CDR1 and CDR2: MGHRA and YSYEKL. CDR3 protein: CASSQEGGPNEQFF. CDR3 in DNA: TGCGCCAGCAGCCAAGAGGGGGGCCCCAATGAGCAGTTCTTC.

This clonotype was seen at least ten times. The CDR3 sequence is CSVERDNSYEQYF. DNA of the CDR3: TGCAGCGTTGAAAGGGACAACTCCTACGAGCAGTACTTC. The chain is built from TRBV29-1 and TRBJ2-7; D may be TRBD1 (6 bases). The CDR3 covers 13 residues. In germline, CDR1 is SQVTM, CDR2 ANQGSEA. V lost 2 bases and J lost 0, with 8 bases in between.

The chain joins TRBV5-1 to TRBJ2-1; 7 positions agree with TRBD1. This CDR3 is 19 amino acids long. J was trimmed by 5 bases and V by 1 base; bases with no gene match: 18. Germline V gene sequence: CDR1 SGHRS, CDR2 YFSETQ. The CDR3 region is CASSLSGGYSGFIHNEQFF. Here the CDR3 DNA reads TGCGCCAGCAGCTTGTCAGGGGGATATTCAGGCTTCATCCACAATGAGCAGTTCTTC. Together with reference TRBV5-1 and TRBJ2-1, the CDR3 gives the full variable domain: KAGVTQTPRYLIKTRGQQVTLSCSPISGHRSVSWYQQTPGQGLQFLFEYFSETQRNKGNFPGRFSGRQFSNSRSEMNVSTLELGDSALYLCASSLSGGYSGFIHNEQFFGPGTRLTVL.

In this sample, this clonotype turned up many times. DNA for the CDR3: TGTGCCAGCAGTTTGATACTAGCGGGCATCAGGACTAGCACAGATACGCAGTATTTT. Translation gives CASSLILAGIRTSTDTQYF. The J gene is TRBJ2-3, the V gene TRBV28; 9 bases are a match to TRBD2. This CDR3 is built from 19 residues. V lost 3 bases and J lost 0; bases outside the gene matches: 13. From germline, CDR1 is MDHEN and CDR2 SYDVKM.

This clonotype came up many times. This chain joins TRBV20-1 and TRBJ2-1; 8 positions match TRBD1. Germline V gene sequence: CDR1 DFQATT, CDR2 SNEGSKA (reference sequence). The CDR3 spans 16 residues. J was trimmed by 10 bases and V by 1 base; bases with no gene match: 15. CDR3 DNA: TGCAGTGCTAGAGTTAGGGGCAGGGGGCTAGCAGGAGAGCAGTTCTTC. This translates into CSARVRGRGLAGEQFF.

Many counts were recorded for this clonotype. The rearrangement links TRBV20-1 to TRBJ2-1; D gene unclear. The V end was cut by 0 bases, the J end by 6 bases, with 12 bases between. The length of the CDR3 is 14 residues. CDR1 and CDR2 (germline): DFQATT, SNEGSKA (reference sequence). CDR3 sequence (DNA): TGCAGTGCTAGAGATAGGGCGCGATCCAATGAGCAGTTCTTC. It encodes CSARDRARSNEQFF.

This clonotype was found many times. The gene calls are TRBV11-1 and TRBJ2-7; 14 positions agree with TRBD2. The J segment lost 5 bases and the V segment lost 1 base, leaving 10 bases of the junction unmatched. CDR3 length: 18 residues. Germline values: CDR1 SGHAT, CDR2 FQDESV (reference sequence). The CDR3 DNA sequence: TGTGCCAGCAGCTTAGGGGGGACTAGCGGGAGATTAATCCACGAGCAGTACTTC. Translation: CASSLGGTSGRLIHEQYF.

In this sample, this clonotype turned up many times. The chain carries TRBV5-1 and TRBJ2-2; the D gene is possibly TRBD2 (6 bases). V was pared by 2 bases and J by 0 bases, with 14 bases between. Per germline, CDR1 SGHRS and CDR2 YFSETQ. CDR3 size: 17 residues. CDR3 sequence (DNA): TGCGCCAGCAGCTTTAGGGTCGGGAGCCCGAACACCGGGGAGCTGTTTTTT. Encoded protein: CASSFRVGSPNTGELFF.

At least ten counts were recorded for this clonotype. The chain is built from TRBV30 and TRBJ2-7, with TRBD1 matching over 10 bases. V dropped 5 bases and J dropped 9; count of bases not matched to a gene: 7. The germline CDR1 and CDR2 sequences are GTSNPN and SVGIG (reference sequence). CDR3 size: 12 residues. The CDR3 DNA reads as TGTGCCTGGGCGGGACAGGGGATCCGGCAGTACTTC. It translates to CAWAGQGIRQYF.

This clonotype was picked up many times. V gene TRBV25-1 combines with J gene TRBJ2-1; 9 bases map to TRBD2. This CDR3 is built from 16 residues. Germline trimming cut 3 bases from V and 9 bases from J; bases unmatched to any gene: 12. The germline CDR1 and CDR2 sequences are MGHDK and SYGVNS. The CDR3: CASSDHRVAGVGEQFF. The CDR3 region has the DNA TGTGCCAGCAGTGACCACAGGGTAGCGGGAGTTGGTGAGCAGTTCTTC.

This clonotype was found many times. The gene calls are TRBV30 and TRBJ2-5; TRBD2 aligns across 12 bases. CDR3 length: 12 residues. Trimming took 7 bases from V and 6 from J; bases not matched to a gene: 3. Germline loops: CDR1 GTSNPN, CDR2 SVGIG (reference sequence). DNA for the CDR3: TGTGCCTCACTAGCGGGAGGACAGACCCAGTACTTC. Protein product: CASLAGGQTQYF. Looking up the rest from reference TRBV30 and TRBJ2-5 gives the full variable domain: SQTIHQWPATLVQPVGSPLSLECTVEGTSNPNLYWYRQAAGRGLQLLFYSVGIGQISSEVPQNLSASRPQDRQFILSSKKLLLSDSGFYLCASLAGGQTQYFGPGTRLLVL.